The subject of this entry is one TCR beta chain. This sample was taken from a study of TIL therapy for anti-PD-1-resistant metastatic lung cancer. Study-level background: Median tumor PD-L1 proportion score was 5.5% to 6.5%. Median tumor mutation burden was around 1.6 mutations per megabase.

Time point reported: pre-treatment sample, taken before nivolumab and TIL therapy. The libraries were made with immunoSEQ v3. Clones were read by immunoSEQ multiplex PCR, and TCRdb kept only the in-frame ones, dropping some. Of about 59,000 clones in the sample, approximately 80% were seen once. CDR1 is SGHRS, CDR2 YFSETQ, per germline. CDR3 length equals 15 residues. V was trimmed by 3 bases and J by 2 bases, leaving 11 bases between them. The source of this sequence is a person between 25 and 79 years old with non-small cell lung cancer. Sequenced material: blood, taken at baseline. The V and J genes are TRBV5-1 and TRBJ2-2, with D possibly being TRBD1 (6 bases). This CDR3 is CASSWAGVNTGELFF. Here the CDR3 DNA reads TGCGCCAGCAGCTGGGCAGGGGTAAACACCGGGGAGCTGTTTTTT.